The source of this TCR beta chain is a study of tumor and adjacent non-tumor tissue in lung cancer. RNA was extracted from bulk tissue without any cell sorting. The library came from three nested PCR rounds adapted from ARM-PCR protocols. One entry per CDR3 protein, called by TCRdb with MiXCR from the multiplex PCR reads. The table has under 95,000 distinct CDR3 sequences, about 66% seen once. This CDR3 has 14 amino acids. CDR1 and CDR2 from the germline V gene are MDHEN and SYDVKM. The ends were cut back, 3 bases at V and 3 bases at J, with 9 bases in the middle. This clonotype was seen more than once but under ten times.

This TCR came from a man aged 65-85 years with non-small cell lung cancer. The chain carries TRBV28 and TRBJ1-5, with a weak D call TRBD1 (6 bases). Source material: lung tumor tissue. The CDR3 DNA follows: TGTGCCAGCAGTTTGGACAGAAACAATCAGCCCCAGCATTTT. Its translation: CASSLDRNNQPQHF.